The 14 T cell receptor beta chains in this list originate from one sample, sequenced in a study of CD8+CD57+ T cells in acquired aplastic anemia. Patients picked for sequencing had shown CD8+CD57+ cell expansion detected by flow cytometry. Profiling that covered TCR beta VDJ and CDR3 relied on genomic DNA as its template. In TCRdb, the reads were re-called with MiXCR into one record per CDR3 protein. The table has roughly 170,000 distinct CDR3 sequences, nearly 50% seen once. What was sequenced was sorted CD4+, CD8+, or CD8+CD57+ T cells (not recorded which) from PBMCs. The receptors stem from a human donor with aplastic anemia.

The rearrangement joins TRBV19 to TRBJ1-1; no definite D call. Looked up from germline, CDR1 is LNHDA and CDR2 is SQIVND (reference sequence). The CDR3 totals 13 residues. Trimming took 6 bases from V and 3 from J, leaving 11 bases between them. The CDR3 sequence: CASRTADYTEAFF. The CDR3 coding sequence is TGTGCCAGTAGAACAGCCGATTACACTGAAGCTTTCTTT.

The CDR3 here is CASSHTGDRYTF. The CDR3 region has the DNA TGTGCCAGCAGTCACACAGGGGATCGCTACACCTTC. This chain joins TRBV2 and TRBJ1-2; 7 nucleotides match TRBD1. Germline V CDR1 and CDR2: SNHLY, FYNNEI. With 5 bases clipped from V and 9 bases from J, the junction kept 6 bases outside the gene matches. The CDR3 runs to 12 residues.

This clonotype was counted a few times. The gene calls are TRBV18 and TRBJ1-5; no clear D gene. Germline V lookup: CDR1 KGHSH, CDR2 LQKENI. The CDR3 totals 14 residues. Trimming removed 2 bases from V and 0 bases from J, with 5 bases in between. In DNA form, the CDR3 reads TGTGCCAGCTCACCAGGGGATAGCAATCAGCCCCAGCATTTT. It translates to CASSPGDSNQPQHF.

This clonotype was detected ten times or more. The chain links TRBV5-4 to TRBJ2-6; weak D call: TRBD1 (5 bases). The length of the CDR3 is 16 residues. V dropped 4 bases and J dropped 0 bases, with 11 bases sitting between them. CDR1 is SGHNT, CDR2 YYREEE, per germline (reference sequence). CDR3 bases: TGTGCCAGCAGCGGTGACAGCTACTCTGGGGCCAACGTCCTGACTTTC. Translated, it gives CASSGDSYSGANVLTF. Full variable domain (rest looked up from reference TRBV5-4 and TRBJ2-6): ETGVTQSPTHLIKTRGQQVTLRCSSQSGHNTVSWYQQALGQGPQFIFQYYREEENGRGNFPPRFSGLQFPNYSSELNVNALELDDSALYLCASSGDSYSGANVLTFGAGSRLTVL.

This clonotype was counted ten times or more. The CDR3 loop reads CATSDLDFRQYF. Here the CDR3 DNA reads TGTGCCACCAGTGATTTGGATTTCAGGCAGTACTTC. The V gene is TRBV24-1, the J gene TRBJ2-7; D is ambiguous. Trimming cost V 0 bases and J 9 bases, with 8 bases left between them. CDR1 and CDR2 from the germline V gene are KGHDR and SFDVKD. This CDR3 region has 12 residues.

This clonotype was seen only once. This chain links TRBV15 with TRBJ2-1; no firm D call. The length of the CDR3 is 16 residues. Germline CDR1 reads LNHNV; CDR2 reads YYDKDF (reference sequence). With 5 bases removed from V and 0 bases from J, the gap between germline ends came to 14 bases. CDR3 bases: TGTGCCACCAGCGCCGCGAAGGCTAGCTCCTACAATGAGCAGTTCTTC. Residues: CATSAAKASSYNEQFF.

The chain couples TRBV7-3 to TRBJ2-7; D is perhaps TRBD1 (5 bases). Germline CDR1 is SGHTA and CDR2 is FQGTGA. The V gene lost 2 bases and the J gene lost 3 bases, with 14 bases spanning the gap. The CDR3 totals 15 residues. DNA for the CDR3: TGTGCCAGCAGCTTAGGGGCAGGGCCTGGCTACGAGCAGTACTTC. It translates to CASSLGAGPGYEQYF.

This sequence joins TRBV20-1 and TRBJ2-7; TRBD1 matches at 7 bases. This CDR3 has 13 residues. The germline CDR1 and CDR2 sequences are DFQATT and SNEGSKA (reference sequence). The junction had 5 bases not matched to a gene; V was cut back by 6 bases and J by 0 bases. The CDR3 region has the DNA TGCAGTGCCGTCGGGACAGTCTCCTACGAGCAGTACTTC. It translates to CSAVGTVSYEQYF.

This clonotype showed up just once. The chain is built from TRBV20-1 and TRBJ1-1, with a tentative D call TRBD1 (6 bases). Germline assignment: CDR1 DFQATT and CDR2 SNEGSKA (reference sequence). The CDR3 covers 13 residues. V lost 6 bases and J lost 0, with 11 bases in between. The CDR3 DNA reads as TGCAGTGCCCGGACAGACATGAACACTGAAGCTTTCTTT. This translates into CSARTDMNTEAFF.

This clonotype was detected only a few times. V is TRBV15 and J is TRBJ1-1; 7 bases are shared with TRBD1. CDR3 length: 16 amino acids. The germline V gene encodes CDR1 LNHNV and CDR2 YYDKDF (reference sequence). With 5 bases clipped from V and 5 bases from J, the junction kept 14 bases outside the gene matches. CDR3 sequence reads: CATSGPHTGVGTEAFF. The DNA of the CDR3 is TGTGCCACCAGCGGGCCTCACACAGGGGTGGGAACTGAAGCTTTCTTT. Supplemented by reference TRBV15 and TRBJ1-1, the full variable domain reads DAMVIQNPRYQVTQFGKPVTLSCSQTLNHNVMYWYQQKSSQAPKLLFHYYDKDFNNEADTPDNFQSRRPNTSFCFLDIRSPGLGDTAMYLCATSGPHTGVGTEAFFGQGTRLTVV.

A word on this clonotype: Given the absence of the conserved phenylalanine or tryptophan at the CDR3 end, a read error is likely. The chain is built from TRBV4-1 and TRBJ1-5; a weak D match, TRBD1 (6 bases). The V gene lost 0 bases and the J gene lost 6 bases, with 15 bases spanning the gap. Germline V gene sequence: CDR1 MGHRA, CDR2 YSYEKL. This CDR3 spans 16 amino acids. CDR3 amino acids: CASSQDSGDPLQPQHS. The CDR3 DNA sequence: TGCGCCAGCAGCCAAGATTCAGGGGACCCTCTTCAGCCCCAGCATTCT.

This chain links TRBV18 with TRBJ1-1, with D tentatively TRBD1 (5 bases). CDR1 is KGHSH and CDR2 is LQKENI in the germline V gene. The V end was cut by 5 bases, the J end by 3 bases, with 10 bases between. The CDR3 length is 13 residues. CDR3 nucleotide sequence: TGTGCCAGCTCATCGGGGCAAGACACTGAAGCTTTCTTT. Its protein is CASSSGQDTEAFF. The whole variable domain, filled in from reference TRBV18 and TRBJ1-1, reads NAGVMQNPRHLVRRRGQEARLRCSPMKGHSHVYWYRQLPEEGLKFMVYLQKENIIDESGMPKERFSAEFPKEGPSILRIQQVVRGDSAAYFCASSSGQDTEAFFGQGTRLTVV.

The chain combines TRBV7-9 with TRBJ2-1; D call uncertain. CDR1 SEHNR and CDR2 FQNEAQ come from the germline V gene (reference sequence). The CDR3 loop spans 12 amino acids. The V and J ends lost 2 bases and 8 bases respectively, with 7 bases between them. CDR3 in DNA: TGTGCCAGCAGCTTATCCGGCCATGAGCAGTTCTTC. Amino acid sequence: CASSLSGHEQFF.

A word on this clonotype: The conserved phenylalanine or tryptophan is not found at the CDR3 terminus, so this likely reflects a read error. No DNA is shown, since the ends of the CDR3 on it are uncertain; the CDR3 is the one TCRdb lists. The chain employs TRBV19 and TRBJ1-1. The length of the CDR3 is 10 amino acids, counting both ends. CDR1 LNHDA and CDR2 SQIVND come from the germline V gene (reference sequence). This chain's CDR3 is CASHQGSAVS.